The 9 T cell receptor beta chains reported below all come from one sample, sequenced in a study of response to subunit inactivated influenza vaccine. TCRdb reanalysed the RT-PCR reads using MiXCR and keeps one entry per CDR3 protein. In the table there are hundreds of thousands of distinct CDR3 sequences, about a fifth of which are singletons. Sequencing used PBMCs from blood, obtained more than 4 days after vaccination. These receptors were taken from a man aged 50-60 years who received an inactivated influenza vaccine.

This clonotype has a count of ten or more. The chain has TRBV27 and TRBJ2-7; weak D call: TRBD1 (6 bases). Trimming pared 0 bases from V and 2 bases from J, leaving 14 bases between. Germline V gives CDR1 MNHEY, CDR2 SMNVEV (reference sequence). The CDR3 is made up of 16 amino acids. CDR3 residues: CASSLSETGVPYEQYF. The CDR3 coding sequence is TGTGCCAGCAGTTTATCAGAGACAGGAGTACCCTACGAGCAGTACTTC.

This clonotype was observed a handful of times. J is TRBJ2-3 and V is TRBV5-5; 8 bases fit TRBD1. The CDR3 consists of 15 residues. Germline V gene sequence: CDR1 SGHKS, CDR2 YYEKEE (reference sequence). The J segment lost 6 bases and the V segment lost 5 bases, leaving 11 bases of the junction unmatched. CDR3 protein: CASSYGQGQSDTQYF. The CDR3 DNA sequence: TGTGCCAGCAGTTACGGACAGGGTCAATCGGATACGCAGTATTTT.

This clonotype was observed at least ten times. The J gene is TRBJ1-2, the V gene TRBV10-3; D ambiguous. The CDR3 has 15 residues. The germline CDR1 and CDR2 sequences are ENHRY and SYGVKD. V lost 4 bases and J lost 0, with 12 bases in between. CDR3 DNA: TGTGCCATCAGTGGAGGAACAGCCGCTAACTATGGCTACACCTTC. Amino acid sequence: CAISGGTAANYGYTF.

The V call is TRBV20-1, the J call TRBJ1-5; TRBD1 might be the D (5 bases). CDR3 length equals 15 residues. CDR1 is DFQATT and CDR2 is SNEGSKA in the germline V gene (reference sequence). V shed 5 bases and J shed 0 bases, with 14 bases lying between them. CDR3 nucleotide sequence: TGCAGTGCTCGAAAGGACATCATTAGCAATCAGCCCCAGCATTTT. Amino acid sequence: CSARKDIISNQPQHF.

This clonotype was counted only a few times. The chain couples TRBV6-1 to TRBJ2-2; D could derive from TRBD1 or TRBD2 (6 bases each). The ends were cut back, 5 bases at V and 1 base at J, with 14 bases in the middle. CDR3 length: 16 residues. In germline, CDR1 is MNHNS, CDR2 SASEGT. CDR3 sequence (DNA): TGTGCCAGCAGTAAAAACAGGGACTGGAACACCGGGGAGCTGTTTTTT. Encoded protein: CASSKNRDWNTGELFF.

This clonotype was counted a few times. This chain links TRBV5-1 with TRBJ2-1, with 8 nucleotides matching TRBD1. The length of the CDR3 is 16 residues. Germline V lookup: CDR1 SGHRS, CDR2 YFSETQ. The V and J ends lost 3 bases and 4 bases, in that order; junction bases with no gene match: 9. CDR3 sequence: CASSYYPGQEYNEQFF. CDR3 sequence (DNA): TGCGCCAGCAGCTACTACCCGGGACAGGAGTACAATGAGCAGTTCTTC.

This clonotype was counted between two and nine times. This may arise from a read error, as a much more abundant clone is one base away. The chain has TRBV6-1 and TRBJ1-2; D might be TRBD1 (5 bases). The CDR3 runs 12 residues. V dropped 6 bases and J dropped 4 bases, with 9 bases sitting between them. Per germline, CDR1 MNHNS and CDR2 SASEGT. In DNA form, the CDR3 reads TGTGCCAGCAGCCGGGACGTCTATGGCTACACCTTC. Translated, it gives CASSRDVYGYTF.

The chain uses TRBV12-3 or TRBV12-4 and TRBJ2-1; possibly TRBD1 for D (5 bases). This CDR3 is built from 14 residues. V was cut by 3 bases and J by 4 bases, with 10 bases left in between. The CDR3 DNA sequence: TGTGCCAGCAGTTTCTTGACAGAATACAATGAGCAGTTCTTC. Translating gives CASSFLTEYNEQFF.

The J gene is TRBJ2-1, the V gene TRBV28; D may match TRBD1 or TRBD2 (6 bases each). The length of the CDR3 is 16 residues. CDR1 and CDR2 (germline): MDHEN, SYDVKM. V lost 4 bases to trimming and J lost 6 bases, with 19 bases between them. CDR3 residues: CASSYTGRSYVNEQFF. Written as DNA, the CDR3 is TGTGCCAGCAGTTATACAGGGAGGTCGTACGTCAATGAGCAGTTCTTC.